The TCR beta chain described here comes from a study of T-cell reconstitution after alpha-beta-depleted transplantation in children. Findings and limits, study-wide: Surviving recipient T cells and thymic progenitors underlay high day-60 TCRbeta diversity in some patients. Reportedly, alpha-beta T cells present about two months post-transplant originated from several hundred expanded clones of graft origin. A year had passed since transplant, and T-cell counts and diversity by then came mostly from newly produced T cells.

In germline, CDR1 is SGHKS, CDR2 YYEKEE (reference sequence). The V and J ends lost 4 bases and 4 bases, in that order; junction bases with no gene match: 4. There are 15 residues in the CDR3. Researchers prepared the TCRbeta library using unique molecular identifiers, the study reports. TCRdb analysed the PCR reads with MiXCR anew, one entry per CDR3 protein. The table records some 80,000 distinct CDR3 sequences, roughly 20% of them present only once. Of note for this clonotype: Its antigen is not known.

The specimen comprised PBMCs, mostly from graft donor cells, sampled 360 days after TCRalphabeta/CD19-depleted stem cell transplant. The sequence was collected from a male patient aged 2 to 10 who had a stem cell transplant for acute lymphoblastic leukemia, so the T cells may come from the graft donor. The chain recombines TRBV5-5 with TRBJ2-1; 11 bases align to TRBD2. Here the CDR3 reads CASSPGTSGYNEQFF. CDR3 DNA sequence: TGTGCCAGCAGCCCCGGGACTAGCGGTTACAATGAGCAGTTCTTC.